A selection of T cell receptor beta chains follows, all from one sample in a study of OX40 agonist ivuxolimab in advanced cancers. Repertoires were generated with immunoSEQ multiplex PCR, while TCRdb's copy carries only in-frame clones and drops some. Of tens of thousands of clones in the sample, more than 75% were seen once. Sequences were derived from CD4+ or CD8+ T cells sorted from blood, sampled in a trial of the OX40 agonist ivuxolimab. Receptor source: an adult with an advanced solid tumor such as melanoma, head and neck, liver or kidney cancer. CDR3s include the opening cysteine and the closing phenylalanine or tryptophan. A D gene is named only where the DNA matches it firmly. Clone size is shown for a subset of rows, as once, few, many or a class of expanded clone.

size: once
J: TRBJ2-7
V: TRBV7-3
D: .
CDR3: CASSLNSDEEQYF
DNA: TGTGCCAGCAGCTTAAACTCTGACGAAGAGCAGTACTTC

size: .
J: TRBJ2-2
V: TRBV19
D: .
CDR3: CASNEWYPRDTGELFF
DNA: TGTGCCAGTAATGAGTGGTACCCCCGGGACACCGGGGAGCTGTTTTTT

size: .
J: TRBJ2-7
V: TRBV18
D: .
CDR3: CASSPHKTGSYYEQYF
DNA: TGTGCCAGCTCACCCCATAAGACAGGCTCCTACTACGAGCAGTACTTC

size: .
J: TRBJ2-3
V: TRBV27
D: TRBD2
CDR3: CASSLRLAGGYQSTDTQYF
DNA: TGTGCCAGCAGTTTACGACTAGCGGGGGGGTACCAGAGCACAGATACGCAGTATTTT

size: .
J: TRBJ2-7
V: TRBV7-9
D: .
CDR3: CASGPVSYEQYF
DNA: TGTGCCAGCGGCCCGGTCTCCTACGAGCAGTACTTC

size: .
J: TRBJ1-2
V: TRBV20-1
D: .
CDR3: CSAPGVYGYTF
DNA: TGCAGTGCTCCAGGGGTCTATGGCTACACCTTC

size: .
J: TRBJ2-2
V: TRBV11-3
D: .
CDR3: CASSLDSWTLPNTGELFF
DNA: TGTGCCAGCAGCTTAGACTCTTGGACTCTCCCGAACACCGGGGAGCTGTTTTTT

size: .
J: TRBJ2-2
V: TRBV5-1
D: TRBD2
CDR3: CASSRAGTSTRELFF
DNA: TGCGCCAGCAGCAGGGCCGGGACTAGTACCCGGGAGCTGTTTTTT

size: .
J: TRBJ1-2
V: TRBV19
D: .
CDR3: CATIDPSRNYGYTF
DNA: TGTGCCACTATAGACCCCTCGCGAAACTATGGCTACACCTTC

size: .
J: TRBJ2-2
V: TRBV7-6
D: .
CDR3: CASSLFGFRGELFF
DNA: TGTGCCAGCAGCTTATTTGGCTTCCGCGGGGAGCTGTTTTTT

size: few
J: TRBJ1-5
V: TRBV15
D: .
CDR3: CATSVGSYQPQHF
DNA: TGTGCCACCAGCGTCGGAAGTTATCAGCCCCAGCATTTT

size: .
J: TRBJ1-4
V: TRBV5-5
D: .
CDR3: CASSIAWTPGEKLFF
DNA: TGTGCCAGCAGCATCGCGTGGACTCCCGGCGAAAAACTGTTTTTT

size: few
J: TRBJ2-3
V: TRBV7-9
D: .
CDR3: CASSLSADTQYF
DNA: TGTGCCAGCAGCTTATCGGCAGATACGCAGTATTTT

size: few
J: TRBJ1-5
V: TRBV5-1
D: .
CDR3: CASSMGDSNQPQHF
DNA: TGCGCCAGCAGTATGGGGGATAGCAATCAGCCCCAGCATTTT

size: .
J: TRBJ1-3
V: TRBV10-3
D: .
CDR3: CAISVGGGSFNTIYF
DNA: TGTGCCATCAGTGTCGGAGGAGGATCTTTCAACACCATATATTTT

size: .
J: TRBJ1-1
V: TRBV7-9
D: TRBD1
CDR3: CASSLWTGGTEAFF
DNA: TGTGCCAGCAGCTTGTGGACAGGGGGCACTGAAGCTTTCTTT

size: .
J: TRBJ2-1
V: TRBV5-4
D: TRBD1
CDR3: CASSLRRTGVYNEQFF
DNA: TGTGCCAGCAGCCTACGCCGGACAGGGGTCTACAATGAGCAGTTCTTC

size: .
J: TRBJ2-3
V: TRBV28
D: .
CDR3: CATGLSASSTDTQYF
DNA: TGTGCCACCGGCTTGTCAGCCTCTAGCACAGATACGCAGTATTTT

size: .
J: TRBJ2-3
V: TRBV10-3
D: TRBD2
CDR3: CAISPGTSGGSGGTDTQYF
DNA: TGTGCCATCAGTCCCGGGACTAGTGGGGGGAGCGGGGGCACAGATACGCAGTATTTT

size: .
J: TRBJ2-2
V: TRBV12-5
D: .
CDR3: CASGFHPPEDTGELFF
DNA: TGTGCTAGTGGCTTCCACCCCCCCGAGGACACCGGGGAGCTGTTTTTT

size: .
J: TRBJ2-7
V: TRBV7-7
D: TRBD2
CDR3: CASSLGPGGGYEQYF
DNA: TGTGCTAGCAGCTTAGGCCCCGGGGGGGGATACGAGCAGTACTTC

size: .
J: TRBJ2-3
V: TRBV6-6
D: TRBD1
CDR3: CASLDRGLTDTQYF
DNA: TGTGCCAGCCTCGACAGGGGGCTCACAGATACGCAGTATTTT

size: .
J: TRBJ2-5
V: TRBV18
D: .
CDR3: CASSLAGYEQYF
DNA: TGTGCCAGCTCCCTGGCGGGGTATGAGCAGTACTTC

size: .
J: TRBJ1-1
V: TRBV10-3
D: .
CDR3: CAISGGTEAFF
DNA: TGTGCCATCAGTGGGGGCACTGAAGCTTTCTTT

size: .
J: TRBJ2-2
V: TRBV2
D: .
CDR3: CASSRGRPNTGELFF
DNA: TGTGCCAGCAGTCGGGGCAGACCCAACACCGGGGAGCTGTTTTTT

size: .
J: TRBJ1-1
V: TRBV27
D: .
CDR3: CASSPNPQQSPNTEAFF
DNA: TGTGCCAGCAGCCCCAACCCTCAACAGAGCCCGAACACTGAAGCTTTCTTT

size: .
J: TRBJ2-2
V: TRBV7-2
D: .
CDR3: CASSPRGRVGTGELFF
DNA: TGTGCCAGCAGCCCCAGGGGCAGGGTGGGGACCGGGGAGCTGTTTTTT

size: .
J: TRBJ1-5
V: TRBV4-3
D: .
CDR3: CASSQDQGRNSNQPQHF
DNA: TGCGCCAGCAGCCAAGATCAGGGCAGGAATAGCAATCAGCCCCAGCATTTT

size: .
J: TRBJ2-1
V: TRBV5-1
D: .
CDR3: CASSLVGQGSYNEQFF
DNA: TGCGCCAGCAGCTTGGTCGGCCAGGGCTCCTACAATGAGCAGTTCTTC

size: .
J: TRBJ2-2
V: TRBV18
D: .
CDR3: CASSPNQGPAGELFF
DNA: TGTGCCAGCTCACCAAACCAGGGGCCCGCCGGGGAGCTGTTTTTT

size: few
J: TRBJ1-2
V: TRBV7-2
D: .
CDR3: CASSLVSGNGYTF
DNA: TGTGCCAGCAGCTTGGTTTCTGGGAATGGCTACACCTTC